The clone carrying this T cell receptor (beta chain) was seen a handful of times. V lost 2 bases to trimming and J lost 5 bases, with 12 bases between them. The germline V gene has CDR1 DFQATT and CDR2 SNEGSKA (reference sequence). The CDR3 contains 13 residues. This sample is drawn from a study of T cell repertoires in cytomegalovirus infection. TCRdb analysed the reads with MiXCR anew, one entry per CDR3 protein. The sample yields 100,000 to 150,000 distinct CDR3 sequences, roughly 9% seen once. The sample comprised PBMCs. J is TRBJ1-1 and V is TRBV20-1; perhaps TRBD1 as D (5 bases). The TCR comes from a human donor in good health (CMV status not recorded). Some clones in this sample may be carry-over from other donors' samples. Written as DNA, the CDR3 is TGCAGTGCTAGAAAGGGGTCGGGTACTGAAGCTTTCTTT. Amino acids: CSARKGSGTEAFF.